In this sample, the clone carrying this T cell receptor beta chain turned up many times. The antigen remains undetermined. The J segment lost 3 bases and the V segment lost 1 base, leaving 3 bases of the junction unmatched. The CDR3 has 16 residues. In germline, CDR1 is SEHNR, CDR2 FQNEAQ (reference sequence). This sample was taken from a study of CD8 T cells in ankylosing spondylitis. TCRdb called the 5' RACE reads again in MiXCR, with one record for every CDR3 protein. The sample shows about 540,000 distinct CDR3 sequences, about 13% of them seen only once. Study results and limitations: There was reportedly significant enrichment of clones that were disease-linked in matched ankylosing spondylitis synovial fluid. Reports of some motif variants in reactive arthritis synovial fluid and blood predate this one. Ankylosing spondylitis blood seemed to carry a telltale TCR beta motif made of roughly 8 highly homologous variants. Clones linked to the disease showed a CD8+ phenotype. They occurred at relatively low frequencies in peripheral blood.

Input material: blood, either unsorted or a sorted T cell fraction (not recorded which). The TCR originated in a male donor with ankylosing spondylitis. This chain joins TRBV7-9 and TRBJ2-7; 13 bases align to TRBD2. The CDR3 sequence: CASSLGLAGGLYEQYF. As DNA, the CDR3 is TGTGCCAGCAGCTTAGGACTAGCGGGAGGCCTCTACGAGCAGTACTTC.